The 23 T cell receptor beta chains presented below share a single source sample, sequenced in a study of OX40 agonist ivuxolimab in advanced cancers. The method was immunoSEQ multiplex PCR; TCRdb's version includes in-frame clones alone and lacks a portion of them. Of tens of thousands of clones listed, about 76% are singletons. Source: CD4+ or CD8+ T cells sorted from blood, taken in a trial of the OX40 agonist ivuxolimab. These TCRs come from an adult with an advanced solid tumor such as melanoma, head and neck, liver or kidney cancer.

The genes are TRBV5-4 and TRBJ1-1, with 10 nucleotides matching TRBD1. Germline lookup yields CDR1 SGHNT and CDR2 YYREEE (reference sequence). Trimming took 5 bases from V and 4 from J; bases not matched to a gene: 11. CDR3 length equals 16 residues. The CDR3 DNA reads TGTGCCAGCAGACAGGGACAGGGGCTGGTGGGCACTGAAGCTTTCTTT. Translated: CASRQGQGLVGTEAFF.

Concerning this clone: Additional DNA sequences in this sample encode the identical CDR3. The chain joins TRBV4-1 to TRBJ2-3; D gene unclear. Trimming took 1 base from V and 1 from J, leaving 6 bases between them. The CDR3 is made up of 14 amino acids. Germline assignment: CDR1 MGHRA and CDR2 YSYEKL. In DNA form, the CDR3 reads TGCGCCAGCAGCCAAGGGGCCGGCACAGATACGCAGTATTTT. This gives the protein CASSQGAGTDTQYF.

In its sample, this clone was seen a few times. The chain joins TRBV6-6 to TRBJ1-6; D possibly corresponds to TRBD1 (5 bases). CDR1 is MNHNY, CDR2 SVGAGI, per germline (reference sequence). CDR3 length equals 14 residues. V dropped 6 bases and J dropped 8 bases, with 14 bases sitting between them. The DNA for the CDR3 is TGTGCCAGCAGCCCCACGGGACCCTATTCACCCCTCCACTTT. This encodes CASSPTGPYSPLHF.

The chain is built from TRBV27 and TRBJ1-1, with D possibly TRBD1 on 5 matching bases. This CDR3 has 14 amino acids. Germline V gives CDR1 MNHEY, CDR2 SMNVEV (reference sequence). V was trimmed by 2 bases and J by 4 bases, leaving 11 bases between them. The CDR3 nucleotides read TGTGCCAGCAGTTTAAGCCAGGGAGGCACTGAAGCTTTCTTT. Translating it yields CASSLSQGGTEAFF.

The chain uses TRBV14 and TRBJ2-1; perhaps TRBD2 as D (5 bases). The V and J ends lost 3 bases and 0 bases respectively, with 21 bases between them. The germline V gene encodes CDR1 SGHDN and CDR2 FVKESK. This CDR3 spans 19 amino acids. CDR3 in DNA: TGTGCCAGCAGCCACCCTGGGGATTGGGAGAAGGGCTCCTACAATGAGCAGTTCTTC. Protein sequence: CASSHPGDWEKGSYNEQFF.

The gene calls are TRBV11-2 and TRBJ2-1; 11 nucleotides agree with TRBD2. CDR1 and CDR2 (germline): SGHAT, FQNNGV. The CDR3 has 16 amino acids. After removal of 6 bases from V and 2 bases from J, the junction contained 6 bases not matched to a gene. The CDR3 region is CASSMPGLAAYNEQFF. The CDR3, as DNA: TGTGCCAGCAGTATGCCGGGACTAGCGGCCTACAATGAGCAGTTCTTC.

This chain connects TRBV29-1 to TRBJ2-1; a weak D match, TRBD1 (5 bases). CDR1 SQVTM and CDR2 ANQGSEA come from the germline V gene. The CDR3 consists of 12 residues. Trimming pared 0 bases from V and 8 bases from J, leaving 8 bases between. CDR3 sequence: CSVEDRVYEQFF. The CDR3 DNA sequence: TGCAGCGTTGAAGACAGGGTCTATGAGCAGTTCTTC.

This chain joins TRBV19 and TRBJ1-1; D perhaps matches TRBD1 (5 bases). Germline CDR1 is LNHDA and CDR2 is SQIVND (reference sequence). Trimming pared 7 bases from V and 5 bases from J, leaving 14 bases between. The CDR3 is made up of 13 amino acids. CDR3 nucleotide sequence: TGTGCCAGTATCACTAGGGGCGTGACTGAAGCTTTCTTT. As protein: CASITRGVTEAFF.

V is TRBV7-8 and J is TRBJ2-5; TRBD2 matches 7 bases. Unmatched junction bases numbered 6, after V lost 3 bases and J lost 5 bases. The CDR3 spans 14 residues. Germline CDR1 SGHVS, CDR2 FQNEAQ. In nucleotides, the CDR3 is TGTGCCAGCAGCTTGGGAGGGCCAGGGGAGACCCAGTACTTC. This codes for CASSLGGPGETQYF.

The sample holds a few counts of this clone. This chain uses TRBV11-2 with TRBJ2-2, with 7 bases lining up with TRBD2. The germline gives CDR1 SGHAT, CDR2 FQNNGV. The junction had 10 bases not matched to a gene; V was cut back by 5 bases and J by 7 bases. The CDR3 is 15 residues long. The CDR3 coding sequence is TGTGCCAGCAGCCCCCTCGCGGGAGCGGTCGGGGAGCTGTTTTTT. This codes for CASSPLAGAVGELFF.

This rearrangement joins TRBV14 to TRBJ2-2; D perhaps matches TRBD2 (5 bases). The CDR3 runs 18 residues. The ends were cut back, 1 base at V and 2 bases at J, with 17 bases in the middle. Germline V lookup: CDR1 SGHDN, CDR2 FVKESK. The CDR3 sequence: CASSQVIRSGGNTGELFF. In DNA form, the CDR3 reads TGTGCCAGCAGCCAAGTTATTCGGAGCGGAGGCAACACCGGGGAGCTGTTTTTT.

The V and J genes are TRBV2 and TRBJ2-5; possibly TRBD1 or TRBD2 for D (6 bases each). Trimming left V 8 bases short and J 0 bases short, with 13 bases between. Germline values: CDR1 SNHLY, CDR2 FYNNEI. The CDR3 length is 14 residues. CDR3 sequence reads: CASDLGGYQETQYF. The CDR3, as DNA: TGTGCCAGCGACTTAGGGGGGTACCAAGAGACCCAGTACTTC.

The sample holds one count of this clone. One end of the junction is discordant with germline, which a read error may explain. The CDR3 nucleotides are TGTGCCAGCTGTTTAGCGGGAAGCTCCTACAATGAGCAGTTCTTC. Encoded protein: CASCLAGSSYNEQFF. This chain connects TRBV27 to TRBJ2-1; the match to TRBD2 covers 8 bases. Germline assignment: CDR1 MNHEY and CDR2 SMNVEV (reference sequence). This CDR3 contains 15 residues.

V is TRBV5-4 and J is TRBJ2-1, with 10 bases fitting TRBD2. The V gene's germline CDR1 is SGHNT and CDR2 YYREEE (reference sequence). This CDR3 spans 19 amino acids. V trimming: 0 bases; J trimming: 1 base; junction bases outside the gene matches: 10. CDR3: CASSLVRLAGDQSYNEQFF. The CDR3 coding sequence is TGTGCCAGCAGCTTGGTTAGGCTAGCGGGGGACCAATCCTACAATGAGCAGTTCTTC.

V gene TRBV11-2 combines with J gene TRBJ2-1; 7 bases agree with TRBD2. Trimming took 0 bases from V and 2 from J; bases not matched to a gene: 4. From germline, CDR1 is SGHAT and CDR2 FQNNGV. The length of the CDR3 is 16 residues. The DNA of the CDR3 is TGTGCCAGCAGCTTAGAGTTAGCGGGTACCTACAATGAGCAGTTCTTC. It codes for CASSLELAGTYNEQFF.

This clone was seen just once. The chain combines TRBV27 with TRBJ1-5, with 11 positions matching TRBD1. CDR1 MNHEY and CDR2 SMNVEV come from the germline V gene (reference sequence). CDR3 length: 14 amino acids. Trimming at V came to 5 bases and at J to 6 bases, leaving 3 bases not matched to a gene. The CDR3 DNA reads as TGTGCCAGCAGTACAGGACAGGGGGCTCAGCCCCAGCATTTT. It codes for CASSTGQGAQPQHF.

The chain has TRBV27 and TRBJ2-1; D is possibly TRBD2 (5 bases). The CDR3 extends over 13 amino acids. Trimming stripped 5 bases from V and 7 bases from J, with 12 bases between. Per the germline V gene, CDR1 is MNHEY and CDR2 is SMNVEV (reference sequence). The CDR3 DNA reads TGTGCCAGCAGTCTTCTGAGGGTGAATGAGCAGTTCTTC. Its translation is CASSLLRVNEQFF.

This clone was detected a few times. The V gene is TRBV9, the J gene TRBJ2-5; tentatively, D is TRBD1 (6 bases). CDR3 length equals 15 residues. CDR1 is SGDLS, CDR2 YYNGEE, per germline. Trimming shortened V by 5 bases and J by 5 bases, and 19 bases separated the two germline ends. CDR3 nucleotides: TGTGCCAGCAGTTCAGGGGCGGGTTTGTTGGAGACCCAGTACTTC. Amino acid sequence: CASSSGAGLLETQYF. Combining the CDR3 with reference TRBV9 and TRBJ2-5 gives the whole variable domain DSGVTQTPKHLITATGQRVTLRCSPRSGDLSVYWYQQSLDQGLQFLIQYYNGEERAKGNILERFSAQQFPDLHSELNLSSLELGDSALYFCASSSGAGLLETQYFGPGTRLLVL.

This clone was found a few times. V usage is TRBV10-2 and J usage is TRBJ2-5; no firm D call. The V and J ends lost 0 bases and 5 bases respectively, with 10 bases between them. CDR1 and CDR2 (germline): WSHSY, SAAADI. This CDR3 comprises 14 residues. The CDR3 DNA sequence: TGCGCCAGCAGTGAGTCGGGGTATGGGGAGACCCAGTACTTC. This encodes CASSESGYGETQYF.

This chain uses TRBV28 with TRBJ1-1; D unresolved. The CDR3 sequence is 12 residues long. CDR1 MDHEN and CDR2 SYDVKM come from the germline V gene. V was pared by 3 bases and J by 6 bases, with 8 bases between. The CDR3 loop is CASSFSSSEAFF. The CDR3 DNA is TGTGCCAGCAGTTTTTCCTCTTCTGAAGCTTTCTTT.

This clone showed up just a few times. This chain connects TRBV29-1 to TRBJ2-3, with D perhaps TRBD2 (6 bases). V lost 4 bases and J lost 5, with 13 bases in between. The length of the CDR3 is 13 residues. CDR1 and CDR2 from the germline V gene are SQVTM and ANQGSEA. As DNA, the CDR3 is TGCAGCGTTGTCTGGGGGGTAGGAGATACGCAGTATTTT. Amino acid sequence: CSVVWGVGDTQYF.

The chain is built from TRBV6-5 and TRBJ2-7; the D gene is possibly TRBD2 (5 bases). V shed 2 bases and J shed 6 bases, with 5 bases lying between them. The CDR3 is 11 amino acids. CDR1 MNHEY and CDR2 SVGAGI come from the germline V gene. The CDR3 spells CASSYRGEQYV. The CDR3 DNA sequence: TGTGCCAGCAGTTACCGGGGCGAGCAGTACGTC.

The chain is built from TRBV7-6 and TRBJ2-1; perhaps D is TRBD1 or TRBD2 (5 bases each). CDR3 size: 12 residues. Between the trimmed V and J ends, which lost 5 bases and 9 bases, there was a span of 11 bases. Germline V gene data show CDR1 as SGHVS and CDR2 as FNYEAQ. The CDR3 nucleotides are TGTGCCAGCAGCACAGGTCGGGGTGAGCAGTTCTTC. It codes for CASSTGRGEQFF.